In its sample, the clone carrying this TCR beta chain was seen many times. The sample comes from a study of spatial heterogeneity in lung cancer. TCRdb recomputed calls from the 5' RACE reads with MiXCR, one row per CDR3 protein. This table has around 25,000 distinct CDR3 sequences, less than 6.5% appearing once. Specified time point: blood at routine non-recurrence follow-up after resection. Unsorted whole RNA from tumor, nontumor lung or frozen PBMC underwent sequencing. Sequenced here: PBMCs, sampled at follow-up. The TCR comes from a female donor with early-stage non-small cell lung cancer.

The chain's CDR3 is CSASQGETQYF. As DNA, the CDR3 is TGCAGTGCCAGCCAGGGGGAGACCCAGTACTTC. The genes are TRBV20-1 and TRBJ2-5, with D perhaps matching TRBD1 (6 bases). The CDR3 is made up of 11 amino acids. Germline-derived CDR1 and CDR2 are DFQATT and SNEGSKA (reference sequence). V dropped 6 bases and J dropped 5 bases, with 10 bases sitting between them.